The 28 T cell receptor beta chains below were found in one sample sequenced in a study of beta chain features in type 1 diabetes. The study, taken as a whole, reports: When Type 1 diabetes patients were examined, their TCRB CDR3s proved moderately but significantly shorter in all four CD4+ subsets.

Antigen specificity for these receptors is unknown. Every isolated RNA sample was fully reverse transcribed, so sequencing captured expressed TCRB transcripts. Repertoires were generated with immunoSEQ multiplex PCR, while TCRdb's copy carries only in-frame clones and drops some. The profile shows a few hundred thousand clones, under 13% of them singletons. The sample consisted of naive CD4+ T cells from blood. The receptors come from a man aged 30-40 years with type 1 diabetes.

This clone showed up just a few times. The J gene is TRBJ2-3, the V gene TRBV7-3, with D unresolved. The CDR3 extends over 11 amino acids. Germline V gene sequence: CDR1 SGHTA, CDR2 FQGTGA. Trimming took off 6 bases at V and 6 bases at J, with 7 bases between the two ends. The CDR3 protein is CASRANDTQYF. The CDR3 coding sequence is TGTGCCAGCAGGGCCAATGATACGCAGTATTTT.

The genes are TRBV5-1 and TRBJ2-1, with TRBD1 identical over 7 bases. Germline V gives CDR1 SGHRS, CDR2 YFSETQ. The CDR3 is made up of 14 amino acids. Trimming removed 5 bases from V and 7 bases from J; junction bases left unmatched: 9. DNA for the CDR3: TGCGCCAGCAGTTCGACAGGGTCGGAGAATGAGCAGTTCTTC. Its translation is CASSSTGSENEQFF. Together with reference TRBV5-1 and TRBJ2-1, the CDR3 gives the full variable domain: KAGVTQTPRYLIKTRGQQVTLSCSPISGHRSVSWYQQTPGQGLQFLFEYFSETQRNKGNFPGRFSGRQFSNSRSEMNVSTLELGDSALYLCASSSTGSENEQFFGPGTRLTVL.

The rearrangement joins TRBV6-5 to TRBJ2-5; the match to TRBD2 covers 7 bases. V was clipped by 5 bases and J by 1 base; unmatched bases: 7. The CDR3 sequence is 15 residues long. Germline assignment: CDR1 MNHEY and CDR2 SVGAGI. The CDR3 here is CASSRRLAPQETQYF. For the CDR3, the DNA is TGTGCCAGCAGTCGGCGACTAGCTCCCCAAGAGACCCAGTACTTC.

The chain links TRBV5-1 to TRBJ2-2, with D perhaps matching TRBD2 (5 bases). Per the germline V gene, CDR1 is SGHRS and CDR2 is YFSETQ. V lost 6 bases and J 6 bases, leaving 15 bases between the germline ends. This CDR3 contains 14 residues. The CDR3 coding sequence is TGCGCCAGCAAGAGGGAACATGGAGCCGGGGAGCTGTTTTTT. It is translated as CASKREHGAGELFF.

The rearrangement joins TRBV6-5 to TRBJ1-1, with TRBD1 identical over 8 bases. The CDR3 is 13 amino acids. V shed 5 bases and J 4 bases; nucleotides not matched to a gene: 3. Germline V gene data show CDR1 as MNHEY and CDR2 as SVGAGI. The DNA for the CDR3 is TGTGCCAGCAGTGGGACAGGACCCACTGAAGCTTTCTTT. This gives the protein CASSGTGPTEAFF.

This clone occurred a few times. The chain's CDR3 is CASSLGPQNTEAFF. CDR3 sequence (DNA): TGCGCCAGCAGCTTGGGGCCGCAGAACACTGAAGCTTTCTTT. V usage is TRBV5-1 and J usage is TRBJ1-1; D remains unclear. The CDR3 loop spans 14 amino acids. Per the germline V gene, CDR1 is SGHRS and CDR2 is YFSETQ. V was pared by 0 bases and J by 1 base, with 7 bases between.

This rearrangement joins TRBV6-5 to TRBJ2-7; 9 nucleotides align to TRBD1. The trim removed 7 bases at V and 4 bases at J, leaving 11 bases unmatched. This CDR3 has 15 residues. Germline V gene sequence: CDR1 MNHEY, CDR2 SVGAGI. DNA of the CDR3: TGTGCCAGCACCCCATCCGGGACAGGGTCTTACGAGCAGTACTTC. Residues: CASTPSGTGSYEQYF.

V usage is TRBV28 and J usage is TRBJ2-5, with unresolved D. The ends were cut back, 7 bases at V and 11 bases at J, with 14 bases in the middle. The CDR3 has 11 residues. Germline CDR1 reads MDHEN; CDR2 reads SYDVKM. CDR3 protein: CASKRSFRQYF. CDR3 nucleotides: TGTGCCAGCAAGAGATCTTTCAGGCAGTACTTC.

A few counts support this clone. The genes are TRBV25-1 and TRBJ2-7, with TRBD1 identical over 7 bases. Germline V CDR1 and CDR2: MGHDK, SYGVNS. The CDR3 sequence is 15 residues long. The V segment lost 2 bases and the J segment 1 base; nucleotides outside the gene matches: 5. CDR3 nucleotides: TGTGCCAGCAGTGAAAGCGACAGGGCGTCCTACGAGCAGTACTTC. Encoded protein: CASSESDRASYEQYF.

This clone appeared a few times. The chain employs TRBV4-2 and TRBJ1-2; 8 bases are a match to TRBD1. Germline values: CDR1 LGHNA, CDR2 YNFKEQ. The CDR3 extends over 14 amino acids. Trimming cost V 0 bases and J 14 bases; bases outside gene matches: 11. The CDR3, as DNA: TGTGCCAGCAGCCAAGAGGTCGGACAGGGAGGGGGTACCTTC. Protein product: CASSQEVGQGGGTF.

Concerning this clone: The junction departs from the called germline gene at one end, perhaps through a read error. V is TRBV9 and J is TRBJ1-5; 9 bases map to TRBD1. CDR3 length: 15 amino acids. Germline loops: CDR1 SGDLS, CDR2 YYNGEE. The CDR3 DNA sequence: TGTGCCAGCAGCACCGGGACAGGGACGGGGGGCGAGATCGTCTTT. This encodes CASSTGTGTGGEIVF.

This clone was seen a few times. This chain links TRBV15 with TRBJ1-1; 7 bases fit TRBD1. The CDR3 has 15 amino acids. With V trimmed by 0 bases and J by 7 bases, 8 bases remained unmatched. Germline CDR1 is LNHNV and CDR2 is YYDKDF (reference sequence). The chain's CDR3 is CATSRDLSGGREAFF. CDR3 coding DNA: TGTGCCACCAGCAGAGATCTGTCAGGGGGGCGTGAAGCTTTCTTT.

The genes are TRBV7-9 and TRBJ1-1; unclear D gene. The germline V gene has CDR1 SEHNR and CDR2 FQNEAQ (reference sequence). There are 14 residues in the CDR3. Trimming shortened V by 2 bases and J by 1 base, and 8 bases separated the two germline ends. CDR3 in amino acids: CASSLTATNTEAFF. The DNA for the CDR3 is TGTGCCAGCAGCTTAACAGCCACGAACACTGAAGCTTTCTTT.

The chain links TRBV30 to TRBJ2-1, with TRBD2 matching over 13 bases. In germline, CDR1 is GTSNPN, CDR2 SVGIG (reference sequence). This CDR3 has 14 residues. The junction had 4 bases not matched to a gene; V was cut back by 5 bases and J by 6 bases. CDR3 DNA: TGTGCCTGGGGACTAGCGGGGGCCGGCAATGAGCAGTTCTTC. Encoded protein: CAWGLAGAGNEQFF.

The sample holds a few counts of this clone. In nucleotides, the CDR3 is TGTGCCAGCAGCCGGGACTACCGTCCAGAGACCCAGTACTTC. This codes for CASSRDYRPETQYF. The chain links TRBV7-2 to TRBJ2-5; TRBD2 matches 7 bases. The CDR3 is 14 residues long. V lost 5 bases and J lost 4; bases outside the gene matches: 7. Germline CDR1 and CDR2: SGHTA and FQGNSA.

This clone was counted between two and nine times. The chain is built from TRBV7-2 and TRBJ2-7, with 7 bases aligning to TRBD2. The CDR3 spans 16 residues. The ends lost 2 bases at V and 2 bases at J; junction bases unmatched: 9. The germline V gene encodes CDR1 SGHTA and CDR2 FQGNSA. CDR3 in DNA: TGTGCCAGCAGCTTACGCGGGGGACCGGAGCCCTACGAGCAGTACTTC. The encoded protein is CASSLRGGPEPYEQYF.

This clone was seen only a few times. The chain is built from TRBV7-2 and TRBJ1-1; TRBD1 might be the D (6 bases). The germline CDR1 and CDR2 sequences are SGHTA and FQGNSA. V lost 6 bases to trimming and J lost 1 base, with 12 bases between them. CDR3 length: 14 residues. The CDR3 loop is CASSKAGANTEAFF. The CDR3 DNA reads TGTGCCAGCAGTAAGGCGGGGGCGAACACTGAAGCTTTCTTT.

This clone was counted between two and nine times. The CDR3 sequence: CASSRRGPGTDTQYF. The CDR3 bases are TGTGCCAGCAGCCGGCGGGGTCCCGGCACAGATACGCAGTATTTT. The chain couples TRBV11-2 to TRBJ2-3, with D possibly matching TRBD2 (6 bases). Trimming took 5 bases from V and 1 from J, leaving 13 bases between them. This CDR3 contains 15 residues. The germline CDR1 and CDR2 sequences are SGHAT and FQNNGV.

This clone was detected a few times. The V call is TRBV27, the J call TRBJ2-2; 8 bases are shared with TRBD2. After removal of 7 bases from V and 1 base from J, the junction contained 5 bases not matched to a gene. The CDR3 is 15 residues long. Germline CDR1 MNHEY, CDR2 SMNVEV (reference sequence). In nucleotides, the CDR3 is TGTGCCAGCAAAGGCGGGGGGTTGAACACCGGGGAGCTGTTTTTT. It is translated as CASKGGGLNTGELFF.

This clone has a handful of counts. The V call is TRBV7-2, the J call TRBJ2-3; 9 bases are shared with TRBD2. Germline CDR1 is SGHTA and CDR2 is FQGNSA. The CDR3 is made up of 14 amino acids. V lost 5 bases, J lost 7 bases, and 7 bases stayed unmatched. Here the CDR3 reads CASSLDLAGYTQYF. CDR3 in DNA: TGTGCCAGCAGCCTGGACCTAGCGGGGTATACGCAGTATTTT.

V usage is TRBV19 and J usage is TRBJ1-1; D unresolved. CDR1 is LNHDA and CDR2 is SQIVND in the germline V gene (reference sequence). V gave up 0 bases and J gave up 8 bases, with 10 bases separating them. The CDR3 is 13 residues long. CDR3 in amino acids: CASSIDLYREAFF. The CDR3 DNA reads TGTGCCAGTAGTATAGATCTGTACAGAGAAGCTTTCTTT.

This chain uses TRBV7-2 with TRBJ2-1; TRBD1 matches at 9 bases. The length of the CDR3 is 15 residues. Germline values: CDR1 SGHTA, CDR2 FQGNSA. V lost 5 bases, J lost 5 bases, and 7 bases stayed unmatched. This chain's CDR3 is CASSPGTGRHNEQFF. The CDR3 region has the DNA TGTGCCAGCAGCCCCGGGACAGGGAGACACAATGAGCAGTTCTTC.

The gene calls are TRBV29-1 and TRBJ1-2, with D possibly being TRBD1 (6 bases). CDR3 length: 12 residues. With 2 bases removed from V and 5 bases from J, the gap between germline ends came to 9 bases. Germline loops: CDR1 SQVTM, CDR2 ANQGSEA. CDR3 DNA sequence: TGCAGCGTTGAATTCACAGGGTATGGCTACACCTTC. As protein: CSVEFTGYGYTF.

CDR3 nucleotide sequence: TGTGCCAGTGCGGGACTAGTGACAGATACGCAGTATTTT. Protein product: CASAGLVTDTQYF. This sequence joins TRBV19 and TRBJ2-3, with TRBD2 matching 8 bases. CDR3 length: 13 residues. The J segment lost 3 bases and the V segment lost 8 bases, leaving 4 bases of the junction unmatched. Germline CDR1 LNHDA, CDR2 SQIVND (reference sequence).

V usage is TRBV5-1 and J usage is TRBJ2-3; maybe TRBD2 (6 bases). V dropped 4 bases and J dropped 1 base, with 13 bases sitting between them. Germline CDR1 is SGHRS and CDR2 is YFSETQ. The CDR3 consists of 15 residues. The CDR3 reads CASSLGTGGTDTQYF. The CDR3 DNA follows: TGCGCCAGCAGCCTCGGTACGGGGGGCACAGATACGCAGTATTTT.

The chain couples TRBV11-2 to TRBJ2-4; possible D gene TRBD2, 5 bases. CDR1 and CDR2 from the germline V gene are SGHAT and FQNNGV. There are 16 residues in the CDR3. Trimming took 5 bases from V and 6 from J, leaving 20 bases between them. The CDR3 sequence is CASSPLSGRAGNIQYF. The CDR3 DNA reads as TGTGCCAGCAGCCCCCTGTCGGGAAGAGCTGGAAACATTCAGTACTTC.

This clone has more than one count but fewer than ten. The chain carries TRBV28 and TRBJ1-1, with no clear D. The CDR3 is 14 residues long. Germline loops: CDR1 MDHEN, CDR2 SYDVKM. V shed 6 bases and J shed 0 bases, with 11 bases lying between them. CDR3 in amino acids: CASSLGSLNTEAFF. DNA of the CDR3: TGTGCCAGCAGCCTAGGGAGCTTGAACACTGAAGCTTTCTTT.

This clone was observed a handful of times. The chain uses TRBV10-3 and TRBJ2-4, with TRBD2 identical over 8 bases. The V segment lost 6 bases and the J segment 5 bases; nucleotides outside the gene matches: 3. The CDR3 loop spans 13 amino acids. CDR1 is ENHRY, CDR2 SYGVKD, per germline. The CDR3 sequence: CAIRAGGENIQYF. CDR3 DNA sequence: TGTGCCATCAGGGCGGGGGGCGAAAACATTCAGTACTTC.